The 3 T cell receptor beta chains given below trace back to one sample, sequenced in a study of T cell responses to AZD1222 COVID-19 vaccine. The repertoire was sequenced with immunoSEQ multiplex PCR; TCRdb's copy has only in-frame clones and lacks some. The sample lists 130,000 to 150,000 clones; under 95% were seen once. Sequenced here: peripheral blood, sampled on day 0 of AZD1222 vaccination. The receptors stem from an adult in good health.

This sequence joins TRBV10-3 and TRBJ2-1; D may be TRBD2 (5 bases). V was pared by 11 bases and J by 7 bases, with 9 bases between. Germline-derived CDR1 and CDR2 are ENHRY and SYGVKD. CDR3 length: 10 residues. The CDR3 loop reads CAVSANEQFF. DNA of the CDR3: TGTGCCGTTAGCGCTAATGAGCAGTTCTTC.

This clone appeared once. J is TRBJ2-5 and V is TRBV5-6; 7 bases map to TRBD1. V gave up 4 bases and J gave up 5 bases; unmatched junction bases: 5. The CDR3 is 13 amino acids. CDR1 and CDR2 (germline): SGHDT, YYEEEE. The CDR3 loop reads CASSLDRRETQYF. The CDR3 region has the DNA TGTGCCAGCAGCCTGGACAGGCGGGAGACCCAGTACTTC.

CDR3 protein: CASSPRNSPLHF. The CDR3 DNA sequence: TGTGCCAGCAGCCCGAGGAATTCACCCCTCCACTTT. The chain carries TRBV12-3 or TRBV12-4 and TRBJ1-6; D remains ambiguous. This CDR3 is built from 12 residues. V lost 6 bases, J lost 7 bases, and 7 bases lay in between.